Detailed here is one T cell receptor (beta chain). TCRbeta library construction was performed incorporating unique molecular identifiers. TCRdb re-derived calls from the PCR reads in MiXCR, one entry per CDR3 protein. The repertoire holds approximately 590,000 distinct CDR3 sequences, with approximately 10% as singletons. The data were obtained in a study of T-cell reconstitution after alpha-beta-depleted transplantation in children. J gave up 5 bases and V 3 bases, and 8 bases lay outside the gene matches. The germline V gene has CDR1 DFQATT and CDR2 SNEGSKA (reference sequence). This CDR3 is built from 15 residues.

The chain has TRBV20-1 and TRBJ2-3; the match to TRBD2 covers 10 bases. This clonotype originated in a human donor who donated a stem cell graft to a child with acute myeloid leukemia. The source was PBMCs from the stem cell graft donor, collected from the stem cell graft. The CDR3 nucleotides read TGCAGTGCTAGCCCCAGCGGGAGGGCCTTAGATACGCAGTATTTT. Its protein product is CSASPSGRALDTQYF.